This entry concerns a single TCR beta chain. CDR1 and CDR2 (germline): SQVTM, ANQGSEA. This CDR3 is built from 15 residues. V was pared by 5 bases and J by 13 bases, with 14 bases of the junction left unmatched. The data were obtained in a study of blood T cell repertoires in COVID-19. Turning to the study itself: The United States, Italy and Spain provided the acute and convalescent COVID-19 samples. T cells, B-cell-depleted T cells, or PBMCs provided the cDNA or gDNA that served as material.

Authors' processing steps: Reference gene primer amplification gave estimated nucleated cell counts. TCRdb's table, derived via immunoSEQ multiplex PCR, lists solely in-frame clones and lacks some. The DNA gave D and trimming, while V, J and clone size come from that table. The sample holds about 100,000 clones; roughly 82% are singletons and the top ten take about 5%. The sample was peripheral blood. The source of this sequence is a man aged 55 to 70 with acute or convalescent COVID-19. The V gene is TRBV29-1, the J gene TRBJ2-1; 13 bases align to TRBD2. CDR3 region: CSVSGTSGVRGGQFF. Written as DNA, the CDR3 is TGCAGCGTTAGCGGGACTAGCGGGGTCAGGGGGGGTCAGTTCTTC.